This is a list of T cell receptor beta chains from one sample in a study of shared clonotypes between healthy human individuals. Method: immunoSEQ multiplex PCR; TCRdb's copy keeps in-frame clones and lacks some. The table has 2 million to 2.5 million clones, 85% to 95% seen once; the top ten hold 0.3% to 0.45%. Input material: naive CD4+ T cells from PBMCs. The origin of the receptors is a man aged 18 to 30 in good health. Some clones in this sample may be carry-over from other donors' samples. Each CDR3 is given with its conserved first and last residue. D genes are given only for firm matches. Size tells how often a clone was seen (once, few, many) or the class of an expanded clone, and some rows leave it out.

TRBJ1-3 | TRBV5-5 | 14 | - | - | TGTGCCAGCAGCTTCATGGGGAGCGGAAACACCATATATTTT | CASSFMGSGNTIYF
TRBJ2-1 | TRBV10-3 | 15 | TRBD2 | once | TGTGCCATCAGGGGAGAACTCGGGCCGGGAGGGAAGCAGTTCTTC | CAIRGELGPGGKQFF
TRBJ2-5 | TRBV2 | 13 | - | - | TGTGCCAGCAGTGTGGGGATGAGGGAGACCCAGTACTTC | CASSVGMRETQYF
TRBJ1-1 | TRBV28 | 13 | - | - | TGTGCCAGCAGTTTGGCGGGCGGGGCGAGAGCTTTCTTT | CASSLAGGARAFF
TRBJ2-4 | TRBV15 | 12 | - | - | TGTGCCACCAGCAGAGAGATAAACATTCAGTACTTC | CATSREINIQYF
TRBJ1-2 | TRBV4-3 | 16 | - | - | TGCGCCAGCAGCCAAGATGGGGGTCCTCCTAGCGATGGCTACACCTTC | CASSQDGGPPSDGYTF
TRBJ1-2 | TRBV9 | 14 | - | - | TGTGCCAGCAGCCAGGGGAGAGGGAACTATGGCTACACCTTC | CASSQGRGNYGYTF
TRBJ2-2 | TRBV6-4 | 14 | - | - | TGTGCCAGCAGTGAAGGGACTTCCCCCGGGGAGCTGTTTTTT | CASSEGTSPGELFF
TRBJ2-5 | TRBV28 | 15 | - | - | TGTGCCAGCAGTTTACTGGGGCTAGGAAGGGAGACCCAGTACTTC | CASSLLGLGRETQYF
TRBJ2-7 | TRBV27 | 15 | - | - | TGTGCCAGCAGTTTAACGGGGGTCACGGCCTACGAGCAGTACTTC | CASSLTGVTAYEQYF
TRBJ2-2 | TRBV6-1 | 17 | TRBD2 | - | TGTGCCAGCAGTGAATTCTCGGGAGGGGGTGGGCCCGGGGAGCTGTTTTTT | CASSEFSGGGGPGELFF
TRBJ1-2 | TRBV7-2 | 14 | - | - | TGTGCCAGCAGCTTAGCCCCCGGAGCAGAAGGCTACACCTTC | CASSLAPGAEGYTF
TRBJ2-6 | TRBV27 | 18 | - | once | TGTGCCAGCAGTTTAAGTTTGGGACGGATCTCTGGGGCCAACGTCCTGACTTTC | CASSLSLGRISGANVLTF
TRBJ2-7 | TRBV10-2 | 12 | TRBD1 | - | TGCGCCATCGGACAGGGGGCGGGTCAGCAGTACTTC | CAIGQGAGQQYF
TRBJ1-3 | TRBV28 | 16 | - | - | TGTGCCAGCAGTTTCGAGGCCCTATCCTCTGGAAACACCATATATTTT | CASSFEALSSGNTIYF
TRBJ2-3 | TRBV29-1 | 15 | - | once | TGCAGCGTTGGGAATAGCGGAGGTGGGACAGATACGCAGTATTTT | CSVGNSGGGTDTQYF
TRBJ2-2 | TRBV30 | 15 | TRBD2 | - | TGTGCCTGGAGTGTAAGCGGGGGGAACACCGGGGAGCTGTTTTTT | CAWSVSGGNTGELFF
TRBJ2-1 | TRBV25-1 | 12 | - | few | TGTGCCAGCAGTGAACAGGGCAATGAGCAGTTCTTC | CASSEQGNEQFF
TRBJ2-1 | TRBV15 | 15 | - | - | TGTGCCACCAGAACAGGAGTAGGATCCTACAATGAGCAGTTCTTC | CATRTGVGSYNEQFF
TRBJ2-1 | TRBV28 | 16 | TRBD1 | - | TGTGCCAGCAGTTTACCCGGACAGGGGGGTTTCAATGAGCAGTTCTTC | CASSLPGQGGFNEQFF
TRBJ2-7 | TRBV29-1 | 8 | - | - | TGCAGCGTTGGCGAGCAGTACTTC | CSVGEQYF
TRBJ1-1 | TRBV6-4 | 12 | - | - | TGTGCCAGCAGCCCCCAGTTGGCTGAAGCTTTCTTT | CASSPQLAEAFF
TRBJ1-6 | TRBV7-9 | 16 | TRBD1 | - | TGTGCCAGCAGCACAATACGGGACAGAGATAATTCACCCCTCCACTTT | CASSTIRDRDNSPLHF
TRBJ1-5 | TRBV28 | 12 | - | - | TGTGCCAGCACCCCTCATTCTCAGCCCCAGCATTTT | CASTPHSQPQHF
TRBJ2-1 | TRBV28 | 13 | - | - | TGTGCCAGCAGTACCGTACATGTTCCTGAGCAGTTCTTC | CASSTVHVPEQFF
TRBJ1-4 | TRBV6-5 | 15 | TRBD1 | - | TGTGCCAGCAGAACCGGGGGACAGAGTAATGAAAAACTGTTTTTT | CASRTGGQSNEKLFF
TRBJ1-1 | TRBV7-8 | 14 | - | - | TGTGCCAGCAGCTACGGGCAGGTCAACACTGAAGCTTTCTTT | CASSYGQVNTEAFF
TRBJ2-1 | TRBV5-1 | 16 | - | - | TGCGCCAGCAGCTTGGCGGGCGGGAATTCCTACAATGAGCAGTTCTTC | CASSLAGGNSYNEQFF
TRBJ2-7 | TRBV6-1 | 12 | - | - | TGTGCCAGCAGTGCAGGGTCCTACGAGCAGTACTTC | CASSAGSYEQYF
TRBJ2-3 | TRBV7-2 | 16 | TRBD2 | - | TGTGCCAGCAGCGGGAGGGGTGGCCTCTCGCGAGATACGCAGTATTTT | CASSGRGGLSRDTQYF
TRBJ1-4 | TRBV18 | 14 | TRBD1 | - | TGTGCCAGCTCAAGAGTGGGACAGAATGAAAAACTGTTTTTT | CASSRVGQNEKLFF
TRBJ2-3 | TRBV5-4 | 14 | - | - | TGTGCCAGCAGCGGGAGCGGGAGCACAGATACGCAGTATTTT | CASSGSGSTDTQYF
TRBJ2-5 | TRBV28 | 13 | - | - | TGTGCCAGCAGTACCGGGGGCAGGGAGACCCAGTACTTC | CASSTGGRETQYF
TRBJ2-7 | TRBV19 | 16 | - | - | TGTGCCAGTAGTATAGATAGAATTGGGGGCGACTACGAGCAGTACTTC | CASSIDRIGGDYEQYF
TRBJ2-1 | TRBV2 | 13 | TRBD1 | - | TGTGCCAGCAACGGACAGGGAGGAAATGAGCAGTTCTTC | CASNGQGGNEQFF
TRBJ1-4 | TRBV30 | 13 | - | few | TGTGCCTGGAATCCGTCTACTCACGAAAAACTGTTTTTT | CAWNPSTHEKLFF
TRBJ1-5 | TRBV10-2 | 15 | TRBD1 | few | TGCGCCAGCAGTGAGCTCGGGACAGTTGTTCAGCCCCAGCATTTT | CASSELGTVVQPQHF
TRBJ1-3 | TRBV28 | 15 | TRBD1 | - | TGTGCCAGCAGAAATCAGGGGGCCGGTGGAAACACCATATATTTT | CASRNQGAGGNTIYF
TRBJ2-7 | TRBV6-5 | 13 | TRBD2 | - | TGTGCCAGCAGTTTGGGCCTAGCGGGTCTTCAGTACTTC | CASSLGLAGLQYF
TRBJ2-1 | TRBV12-5 | 16 | TRBD1 | - | TGTGCTAGTGGCCATAGGACAGGGGGTAGGTTGAATGAGCAGTTCTTC | CASGHRTGGRLNEQFF
TRBJ2-1 | TRBV29-1 | 12 | TRBD2 | - | TGCAGCTCATTGTGGGGGGGAAGCGAGCAGTTCTTC | CSSLWGGSEQFF
TRBJ2-3 | TRBV2 | 14 | TRBD2 | - | TGTGCCAGCAGTGTGACAGCGGGAGAGGATACGCAGTATTTT | CASSVTAGEDTQYF
TRBJ2-5 | TRBV29-1 | 13 | - | - | TGCAGCGTTGTACTACGAGGGAGTGAGACCCAGTACTTC | CSVVLRGSETQYF
TRBJ1-4 | TRBV18 | 14 | - | - | TGTGCCAGCTCACCACAGGGGATGAATGAAAAACTGTTTTTT | CASSPQGMNEKLFF
TRBJ1-2 | TRBV28 | 14 | - | - | TGTGCCAGCAGGTCCTCGGGCGGGATGGGCGGCTACACCTTC | CASRSSGGMGGYTF
TRBJ1-5 | TRBV6-1 | 12 | - | - | TGTGCCAGCAGTGACAGAAATCAGCCCCAGCATTTT | CASSDRNQPQHF